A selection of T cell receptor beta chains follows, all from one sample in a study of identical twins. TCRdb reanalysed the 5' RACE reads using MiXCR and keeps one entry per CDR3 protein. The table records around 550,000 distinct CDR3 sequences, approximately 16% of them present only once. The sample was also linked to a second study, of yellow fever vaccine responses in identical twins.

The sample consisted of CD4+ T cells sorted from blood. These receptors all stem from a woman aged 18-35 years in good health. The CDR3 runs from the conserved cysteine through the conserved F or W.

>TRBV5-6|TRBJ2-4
CANSLAGTANIQYF
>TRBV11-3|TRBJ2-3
CASQAWGADTQYF
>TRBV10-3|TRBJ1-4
CAISGPQFRGRGEEGDTEKLFF
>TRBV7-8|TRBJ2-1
CASRLTSGSHNEQFF
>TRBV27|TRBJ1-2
CASSLSGQQAGYTF
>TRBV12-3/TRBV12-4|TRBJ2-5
CASSYLAGVGETQYF
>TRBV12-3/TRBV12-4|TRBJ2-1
CASRLQGGAHEQFF
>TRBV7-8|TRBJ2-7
CASSPDRFYEQYF
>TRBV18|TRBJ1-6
CASSPSSSGTANSPLHF
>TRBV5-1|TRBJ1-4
CASSVTATNEKLFF
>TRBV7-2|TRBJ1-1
CASSITAMNTEAFF
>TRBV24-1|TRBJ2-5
CATSEGGGGPVRETQYF
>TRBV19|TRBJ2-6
CASSRGQGISGANVLTF
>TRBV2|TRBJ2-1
CASREDRGPYNEQFF
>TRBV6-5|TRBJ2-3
CASSYSILPGGFQYF
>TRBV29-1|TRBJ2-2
CSVGYRGNTGELFF
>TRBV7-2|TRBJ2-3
CASSIAGLAGADTQYF
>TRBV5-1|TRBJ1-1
CASSLEGSGTEAFF
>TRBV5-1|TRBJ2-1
CASSLGTSGDNEQFF
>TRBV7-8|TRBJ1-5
CASSPRGQAANQPQHF
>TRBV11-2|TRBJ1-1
CASSLDGAAFF
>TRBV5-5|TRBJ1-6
CASSQTGWGNSPLHF
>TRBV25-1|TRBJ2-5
CASSELASGLQETQYF
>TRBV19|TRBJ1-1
CASTVQGKGNTEAFF
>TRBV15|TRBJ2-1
CATSREMASGVGEQFF
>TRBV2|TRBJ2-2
CASRSLAGGPGELFF
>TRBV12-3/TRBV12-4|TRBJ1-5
CASSGGQGDQPQHF
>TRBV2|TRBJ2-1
CASSPSAASNEQFF
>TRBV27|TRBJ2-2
CASSLGLAGSGELFF
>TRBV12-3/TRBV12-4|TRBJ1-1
CASSMTGNTEAFF
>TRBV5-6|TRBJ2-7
CASSRDRQSYEQYF
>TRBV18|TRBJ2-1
CASSQGLAGTRDQKNEQFF
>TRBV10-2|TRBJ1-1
CASKGGQATDRREAFF
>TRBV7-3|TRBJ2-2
CASKGETGELFF
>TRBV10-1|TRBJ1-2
CASSEFLNYGYTF
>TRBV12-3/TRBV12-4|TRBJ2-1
CASIPLAGGVQFF
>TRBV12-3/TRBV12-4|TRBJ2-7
CASSLIRPSRATEQYF
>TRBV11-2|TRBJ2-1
CASSPLTSGVNEQFF
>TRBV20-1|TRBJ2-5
CSAKTGGGETQYF
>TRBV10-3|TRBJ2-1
CAIQRLAGGLDEQFF
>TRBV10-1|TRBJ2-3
CASSETHVTDTQYF
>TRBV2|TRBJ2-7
CASSDGLVRDEQYF
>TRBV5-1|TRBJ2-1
CASSLAPGATYNEQFF
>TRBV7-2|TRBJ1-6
CASSWGTGGNSPLHF
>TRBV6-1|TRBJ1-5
CASSARSNQPQHF
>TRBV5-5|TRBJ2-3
CASSFGGGLTDTQYF
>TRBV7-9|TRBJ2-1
CASNTLAGGDWEQFF
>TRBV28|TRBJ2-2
CASERDRGVSGELFF
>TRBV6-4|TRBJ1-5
CASSRQGAGGQPQHF
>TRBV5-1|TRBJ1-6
CASSPRTADSPLHF
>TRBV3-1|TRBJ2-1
CASSQGSASLPPKQFF
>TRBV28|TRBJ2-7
CASSSPSGIRYEQYF
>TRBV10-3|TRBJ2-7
CAIRPGPAHEQYF
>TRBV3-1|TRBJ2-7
CASSQGRTAYEQYF